Listed below are T cell receptor beta chains from one sample, sequenced in a study of identical twins. TCRdb used MiXCR to reprocess the 5' RACE reads, holding one entry per CDR3 protein. The table includes approximately 620,000 distinct CDR3 sequences, 8.5% to 9.5% detected once. These data are also associated with another study on yellow fever vaccine responses in identical twins.

The sequenced sample was PBMCs. These receptors originate from a woman under 30 in good health. Each CDR3 is given with its conserved first and last residue. The D gene is left open where the match is weak. Size tells how often a clone was seen (once, few, many) or the class of an expanded clone, and some rows leave it out.

size,V,J,D,DNA,CDR3
many,TRBV5-6,TRBJ2-7,.,TGTGCCAGCACCAAACGAGGGGAGTCAGACGAGCAGTACTTC,CASTKRGESDEQYF
many,TRBV20-1,TRBJ2-1,.,TGCAGTGCCTTAGTTCTTGGTCTCAATGAGCAGTTCTTC,CSALVLGLNEQFF
many,TRBV11-1,TRBJ2-7,TRBD2,TGTGCCAGCAGCTTACAGACAGGGGCAAGGAAACTAGCGGGAGAGTATCAGCAGTACTTC,CASSLQTGARKLAGEYQQYF
few,TRBV7-6,TRBJ2-6,TRBD1,TGTGCCAGCAGCTTCCTACAGGGGGCTGGGGCCAACGTCCTGACTTTC,CASSFLQGAGANVLTF
.,TRBV24-1,TRBJ2-2,.,TGTGCCACCAGTGGTAGGGCGTACACCGGGGAGCTGTTTTTT,CATSGRAYTGELFF
few,TRBV12-3/TRBV12-4,TRBJ1-1,.,TGTGCCAGCAGTCCCGTCCGGGTGGAAACTGAAGCTTTCTTT,CASSPVRVETEAFF
.,TRBV20-1,TRBJ2-3,.,TGCAGTGCTAGTAGGAGGGCCACGACAGATACGCAGTATTTT,CSASRRATTDTQYF
few,TRBV12-3/TRBV12-4,TRBJ2-7,.,TGTGCCAGCAGGGGGTTCACCTACGAGCAGTACTTC,CASRGFTYEQYF
many,TRBV7-9,TRBJ2-2,.,TGTGCCAGCAGGGGGGACACAGCGGCGAACACCGGGGAGCTGTTTTTT,CASRGDTAANTGELFF
.,TRBV11-2,TRBJ1-1,.,TGTGCCAGCAGCTTGGTCCGGGGGAATCGCCGGGTTAACACTGAAGCTTTCTTT,CASSLVRGNRRVNTEAFF
.,TRBV18,TRBJ2-5,.,TGTGCCAGCTCACCTTCGCAGGGAGAGACCCAGTACTTC,CASSPSQGETQYF
many,TRBV5-1,TRBJ2-1,.,TGCGCCAGCAGCTTGGTTGCAGGGCGCTCCTACAATGAGCAGTTCTTC,CASSLVAGRSYNEQFF
many,TRBV27,TRBJ2-1,TRBD2,TGTGCCAGCAGTTTAAGTGGCGGGGGCTCCTACAATGAGCAGTTCTTC,CASSLSGGGSYNEQFF
many,TRBV20-1,TRBJ2-7,.,TGCAGTGCTAGAGATTTGGTAGGACAGATCTCCTACGAGCAGTACTTC,CSARDLVGQISYEQYF
.,TRBV6-2/TRBV6-3,TRBJ2-6,TRBD2,TGTGCCAGCAGTTACTCTTCCGGGGGGACTTCTGGGGCCAACGTCCTGACTTTC,CASSYSSGGTSGANVLTF
few,TRBV7-3,TRBJ1-2,.,TGTGCCAGCAGCCCAGAAGGGACACCAAAACCGGGGATCTTC,CASSPEGTPKPGIF
.,TRBV5-5,TRBJ2-3,.,TGTGCCAGCAGCTGGATAGCTTCAGATACGCAGTATTTT,CASSWIASDTQYF
.,TRBV28,TRBJ2-7,.,TGTGCCAGCAGTACAGCGAACTCCTACGAGCAGTACTTC,CASSTANSYEQYF
many,TRBV27,TRBJ2-7,TRBD1,TGTGCCACCAAGATTGACAGGGGGCCCTACGAGCAGTACTTC,CATKIDRGPYEQYF
.,TRBV3-1,TRBJ2-5,.,TGTGCCAGCAGCCAAGCAGGGGCCATCCAAGAGACCCAGTACTTC,CASSQAGAIQETQYF
few,TRBV20-1,TRBJ2-7,.,TGCAGTGCTAGATCGGACAGAGCCTACGAGCAGTACTTC,CSARSDRAYEQYF
many,TRBV20-1,TRBJ2-3,.,TGCAGTGCTAGATTCGGTCCAGGAAAAGAAGATACGCAGTATTTT,CSARFGPGKEDTQYF
few,TRBV11-2,TRBJ2-1,TRBD2,TGTGCCAGCAGCTTAGTACCGGGGGGGGGGCGAATGTACAATGAGCAGTTCTTC,CASSLVPGGGRMYNEQFF
.,TRBV10-2,TRBJ2-1,.,TGCGCCAGCAGTGTTAGCTTGGGGCATGAGCAGTTCTTC,CASSVSLGHEQFF
few,TRBV6-2/TRBV6-3,TRBJ2-5,.,TGTGCCAGCAGTTACTCGACTTACCAAGAGACCCAGTACTTC,CASSYSTYQETQYF
many,TRBV9,TRBJ2-3,TRBD1,TGTGCCAGCAGCGGCTGGGGACAGCACACAGATACGCAGTATTTT,CASSGWGQHTDTQYF
.,TRBV20-1,TRBJ1-4,.,TGCAGTGCTAGAGGCAGGAATGAAAAACTGTTTTTT,CSARGRNEKLFF
few,TRBV3-1,TRBJ2-2,TRBD1,TGTGCCAGCAGAGCGCTTACAGGGGCACCCACCGGGGAGCTGTTTTTT,CASRALTGAPTGELFF
.,TRBV6-5,TRBJ2-3,TRBD2,TGTGCCAGCAGTTACCGGGAGGGGGGCGCAGATACGCAGTATTTT,CASSYREGGADTQYF
few,TRBV5-6,TRBJ1-2,TRBD1,TGTGCCAGCAGCTACCGACAGGGTGCTAGTGGCTACACCTTC,CASSYRQGASGYTF
few,TRBV14,TRBJ1-5,TRBD1,TGTGCCAGCAGCCCAAGGGGACAGGGGAATCAGCCCCAGCATTTT,CASSPRGQGNQPQHF
many,TRBV28,TRBJ2-1,.,TGTGCCAGCAGTCCACACGCCGGAGGGGCGAATCATGAGCAGTTCTTC,CASSPHAGGANHEQFF
.,TRBV20-1,TRBJ2-1,TRBD2,TGCAGTGCTAGAACCTTAGCGGGAGAGTACTACAATGAGCAGTTCTTC,CSARTLAGEYYNEQFF
many,TRBV19,TRBJ2-3,.,TGTGCCAGCAGTAACACAGATACGCAGTATTTT,CASSNTDTQYF
many,TRBV6-2/TRBV6-3,TRBJ2-1,TRBD2,TGTGCCAGCAGTTCCGGGACTAGCGATGAGCAGTTCTTC,CASSSGTSDEQFF